The present TCR beta chain was sequenced within a study of technical replicates of blood from several donors. Clones were read by immunoSEQ multiplex PCR, and TCRdb kept only the in-frame ones, dropping some. The profile shows around 80,000 clones, approximately 90% of them singletons. CDR3 length: 14 residues. With 1 base removed from V and 0 bases from J, the gap between germline ends came to 7 bases. CDR1 MNHNY and CDR2 SVGAGI come from the germline V gene (reference sequence). This sequence joins TRBV6-6 and TRBJ2-7, with D maybe TRBD1 (5 bases). Input material: T cells isolated from PBMCs. This clonotype was sampled from a human donor in good health. CDR3 sequence (DNA): TGTGCCAGCAGTTACTACAGGAGCTCCTACGAGCAGTACTTC. Its protein product is CASSYYRSSYEQYF.